This T cell receptor beta chain stems from a study of CD8 T cells in Susac syndrome. Study background: The Susac syndrome patients that were sequenced included about six with active disease and eight in remission.

Random hexamers were used to reverse transcribe about 0.45 to 1 ug of RNA. TCRdb itself ran the immunoSEQ multiplex PCR reads through MiXCR, one entry per CDR3 protein. There are roughly 200,000 distinct CDR3 sequences in the sample; over 75% occur only once, and approximately 0.086% lies in the top ten. Blood CD8+ and CD4+ T cells underwent high-throughput TCR beta sequencing. The patients with Susac syndrome were individuals who fulfilled the recently defined diagnostic criteria for disease that was either definite or probable. FACS was used to enrich TEMRA cells, whereas the CD8+ and CD4+ T cells were obtained by negative isolation. Between the trimmed V and J ends, which lost 1 base and 1 base, there was a span of 13 bases. The CDR3 has 16 amino acids. Per the germline V gene, CDR1 is DFQATT and CDR2 is SNEGSKA (reference sequence).

The V and J genes are TRBV20-1 and TRBJ2-2, with no clear D. Source material: CD4+ T cells from PBMCs. The TCR originated in a human donor with Susac syndrome. The CDR3 spells CSARAGSLGNTGELFF. The CDR3, as DNA: TGCAGTGCTAGAGCGGGTTCGCTGGGGAACACCGGGGAGCTGTTTTTT.